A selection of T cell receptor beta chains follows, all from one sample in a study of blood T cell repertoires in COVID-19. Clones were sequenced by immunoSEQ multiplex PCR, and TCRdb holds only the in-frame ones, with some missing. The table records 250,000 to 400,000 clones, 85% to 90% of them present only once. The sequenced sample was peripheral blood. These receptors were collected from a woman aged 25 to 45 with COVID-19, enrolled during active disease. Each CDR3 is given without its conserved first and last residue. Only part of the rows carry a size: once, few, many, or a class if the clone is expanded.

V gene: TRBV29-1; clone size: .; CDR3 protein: SVENRDYGYT
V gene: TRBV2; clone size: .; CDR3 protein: ASSEVRVDNTGELF
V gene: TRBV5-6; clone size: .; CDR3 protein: ASSGGLAGPSYEQY
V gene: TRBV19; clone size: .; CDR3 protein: ASSVLTDNTEAF
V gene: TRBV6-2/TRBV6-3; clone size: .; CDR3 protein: ASSQDSNQPQH
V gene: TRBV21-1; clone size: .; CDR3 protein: ASSKGSRNTEAF
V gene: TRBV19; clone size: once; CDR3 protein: ASHYTGSNTEAF
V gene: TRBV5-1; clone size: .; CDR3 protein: ASSLVGGSYNEQF
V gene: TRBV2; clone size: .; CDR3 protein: ASRRMSGEQNEQF
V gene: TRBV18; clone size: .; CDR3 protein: ASSPLAGVQDTQY
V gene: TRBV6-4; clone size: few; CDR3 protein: ASSDSEGASEAF
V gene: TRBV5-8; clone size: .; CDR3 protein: ASRTPGLPDEAF
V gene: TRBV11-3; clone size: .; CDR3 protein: ASSLRRVGMNTEAF
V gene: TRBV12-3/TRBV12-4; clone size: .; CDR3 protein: ASSSTRLGEQF
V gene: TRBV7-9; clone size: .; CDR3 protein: ASSLTGNEKLF
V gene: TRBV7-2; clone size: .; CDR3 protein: ASSLGPGQAGGELF
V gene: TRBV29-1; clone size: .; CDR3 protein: SVRGREGYGYT
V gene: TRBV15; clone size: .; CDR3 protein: ATSRDVQGDPGELF
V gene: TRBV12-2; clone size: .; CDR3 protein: ASRSRDRLDRMNTEAF
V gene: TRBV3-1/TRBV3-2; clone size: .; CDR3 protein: ASSQGAGRSQPQH
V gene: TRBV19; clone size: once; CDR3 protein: ASSIGTGQAYNEQF
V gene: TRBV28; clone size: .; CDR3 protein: ASSSGTSGTYEQY